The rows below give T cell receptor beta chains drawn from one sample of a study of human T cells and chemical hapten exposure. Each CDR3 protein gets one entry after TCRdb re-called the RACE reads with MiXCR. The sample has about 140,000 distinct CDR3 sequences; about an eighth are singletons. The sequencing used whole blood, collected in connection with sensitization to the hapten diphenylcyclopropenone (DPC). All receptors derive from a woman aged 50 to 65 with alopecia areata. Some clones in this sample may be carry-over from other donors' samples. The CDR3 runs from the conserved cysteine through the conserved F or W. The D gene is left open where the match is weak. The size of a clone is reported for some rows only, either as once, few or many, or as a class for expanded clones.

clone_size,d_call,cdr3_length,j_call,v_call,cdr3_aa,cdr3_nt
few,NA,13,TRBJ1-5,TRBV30,CAWRADSNQPQHF,TGTGCCTGGAGAGCAGATAGCAATCAGCCCCAGCATTTT
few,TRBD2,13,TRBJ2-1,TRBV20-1,CSARALARVEQFF,TGCAGTGCTAGAGCACTAGCGAGGGTTGAGCAGTTCTTC
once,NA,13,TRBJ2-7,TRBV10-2,CATRTGFSYEQYF,TGCGCCACCCGCACAGGGTTCTCCTACGAGCAGTACTTC
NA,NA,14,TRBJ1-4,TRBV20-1,CSARDAGLAEKLFF,TGCAGTGCTAGAGATGCAGGGCTGGCTGAAAAACTGTTTTTT
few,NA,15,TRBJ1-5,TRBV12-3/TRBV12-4,CASSLRQGLGQPQHF,TGTGCCAGCAGTTTACGGCAGGGCCTAGGACAGCCCCAGCATTTT
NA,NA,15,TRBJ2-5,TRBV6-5,CASSSSRSRQETQYF,TGTGCCAGCAGCTCTAGCAGGAGTCGGCAAGAGACCCAGTACTTC
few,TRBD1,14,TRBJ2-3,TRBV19,CASSEDRGRWTQYF,TGTGCCAGTAGTGAAGACAGGGGGAGATGGACGCAGTATTTT
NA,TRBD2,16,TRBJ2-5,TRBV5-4,CASSSSSGRVLETQYF,TGTGCCAGCAGCTCCTCTAGCGGGAGGGTCCTCGAGACCCAGTACTTC
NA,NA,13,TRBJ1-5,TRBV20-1,CSATSAVGQPQHF,TGCAGTGCCACGTCCGCCGTGGGTCAGCCCCAGCATTTT
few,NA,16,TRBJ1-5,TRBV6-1,CASSLGDIYSNQPQHF,TGTGCCAGCAGCCTGGGGGACATTTATAGCAATCAGCCCCAGCATTTT
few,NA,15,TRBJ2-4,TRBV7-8,CASSFSNEAKNIQYF,TGTGCCAGCAGCTTCTCCAATGAGGCCAAAAACATTCAGTACTTC
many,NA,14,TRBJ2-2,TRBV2,CASRSSRSAGELFF,TGTGCCAGCAGGTCGTCTAGGTCGGCCGGGGAGCTGTTTTTT
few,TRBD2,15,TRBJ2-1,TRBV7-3,CASSRASGTGDEQFF,TGTGCCAGCAGTAGGGCTAGCGGGACGGGGGATGAGCAGTTCTTC
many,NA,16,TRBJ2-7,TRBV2,CASSDAEGFLSYEQYF,TGTGCCAGCAGTGACGCCGAGGGCTTCCTCTCCTACGAGCAGTACTTC
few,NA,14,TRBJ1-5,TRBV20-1,CSARDRRGYQPQHF,TGCAGTGCTAGAGATAGAAGGGGGTATCAGCCCCAGCATTTT
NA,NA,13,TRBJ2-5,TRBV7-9,CASTPPGSKTQYF,TGTGCCAGCACCCCCCCGGGGAGTAAGACCCAGTACTTC
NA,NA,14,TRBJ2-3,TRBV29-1,CSVGAGVSTDTQYF,TGCAGCGTCGGAGCGGGTGTTAGCACAGATACGCAGTATTTT
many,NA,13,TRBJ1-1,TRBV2,CASTEDGLTEAFF,TGTGCCAGCACCGAAGACGGGCTCACTGAAGCTTTCTTT
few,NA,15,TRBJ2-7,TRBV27,CASAPGRGAAYEQYF,TGTGCCAGCGCCCCTGGCAGAGGTGCCGCCTACGAGCAGTACTTC
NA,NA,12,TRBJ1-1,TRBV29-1,CSVDKGNTEAFF,TGCAGCGTTGATAAGGGGAACACTGAAGCTTTCTTT
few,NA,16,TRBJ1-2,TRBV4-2,CASSLDPGGGKGGYTF,TGTGCCAGCAGCCTGGATCCGGGCGGCGGTAAGGGTGGCTACACCTTC
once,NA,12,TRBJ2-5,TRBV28,CASSLSPETQYF,TGTGCCAGCAGTTTAAGCCCCGAGACCCAGTACTTC
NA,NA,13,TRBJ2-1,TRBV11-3,CASSLKRNNEQFF,TGTGCCAGCAGCTTAAAACGGAACAATGAGCAGTTCTTC
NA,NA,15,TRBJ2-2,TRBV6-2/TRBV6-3,CASSYRARSTGELFF,TGTGCCAGCAGTTACAGGGCTAGGAGTACCGGGGAGCTGTTTTTT
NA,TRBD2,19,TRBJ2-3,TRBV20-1,CSTEAEVAGGPPSTDTQYF,TGCAGTACTGAAGCGGAGGTAGCGGGAGGCCCGCCTAGCACAGATACGCAGTATTTT
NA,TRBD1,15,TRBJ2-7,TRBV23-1,CASSGEDRVNYEQYF,TGCGCCAGCAGTGGGGAAGACAGGGTGAACTACGAGCAGTACTTC
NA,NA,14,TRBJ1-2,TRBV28,CASSIVQGGSGYTF,TGTGCCAGCAGTATAGTGCAGGGTGGCTCTGGCTACACCTTC
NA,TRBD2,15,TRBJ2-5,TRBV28,CASSPGGLAGETQYF,TGTGCCAGCAGTCCGGGGGGACTAGCGGGAGAGACCCAGTACTTC
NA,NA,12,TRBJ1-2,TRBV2,CASSPLDYGYTF,TGTGCCAGCAGCCCGTTGGACTATGGCTACACCTTC